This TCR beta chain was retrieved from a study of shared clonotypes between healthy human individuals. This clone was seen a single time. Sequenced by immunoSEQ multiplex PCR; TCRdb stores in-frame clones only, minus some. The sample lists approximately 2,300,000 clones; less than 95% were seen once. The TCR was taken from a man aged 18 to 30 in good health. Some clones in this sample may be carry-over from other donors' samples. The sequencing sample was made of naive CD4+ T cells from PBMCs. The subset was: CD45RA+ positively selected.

CDR3 amino acids: CASSHGQSTDTQYF. Written as DNA, the CDR3 is TGCGCCAGCAGCCATGGACAAAGCACAGATACGCAGTATTTT. The chain is built from TRBV4-1 and TRBJ2-3; D perhaps matches TRBD1 (5 bases). CDR3 length: 14 residues. V was cut by 3 bases and J by 0 bases, with 7 bases left in between. The germline V gene has CDR1 MGHRA and CDR2 YSYEKL.